This TCR beta chain was profiled in a study of shared clonotypes between healthy human individuals. The wider study: Three plates each covered CD4 naive and memory; CD8 naive two, CD8 memory one.

None of the donors, who were healthy HIV-negative adults, had recently had acute infections or vaccinations. This CDR3 has 14 amino acids. The V gene's germline CDR1 is SGHTA and CDR2 FQGNSA. Deletions cut 6 bases from V and 8 bases from J, with 19 bases between. At a deep level, the assay was run. Some clones are missing from TCRdb's copy, which holds only in-frame ones; the method was immunoSEQ multiplex PCR. The data contain 1,400,000 or so clones, 98% of them singletons. This TCR derives from a man aged 30 to 45 in good health. The chain couples TRBV7-2 to TRBJ1-2, with D possibly matching TRBD1 (5 bases). Sequences were obtained from naive CD4+ T cells sorted from blood. Documented subset: CD45RA+ positively selected. The CDR3 nucleotides are TGTGCCAGCAGTCAACAGAGGGGAACGAGAGGCTACACCTTC. The encoded protein is CASSQQRGTRGYTF.